Shown below are 10 T cell receptor beta chains from a single sample sequenced in a study of CD8 T cells in Susac syndrome. Random hexamers primed reverse transcription of 0.5 to 1 ug RNA. One entry per CDR3 protein results from TCRdb running MiXCR on the immunoSEQ multiplex PCR reads. The data contain some 190,000 distinct CDR3 sequences, about 95% of them singletons. The sequenced sample was CD4+ T cells from PBMCs. The source of these receptors is a human donor in good health.

This chain links TRBV12-3 or TRBV12-4 with TRBJ2-4; D remains unclear. Deletions cut 3 bases from V and 5 bases from J, with 5 bases between. This CDR3 comprises 12 residues. In DNA form, the CDR3 reads TGTGCCAGCAGTTTGATCCAAAACATTCAGTACTTC. Its translation is CASSLIQNIQYF.

The chain combines TRBV20-1 with TRBJ2-1; TRBD2 matches 12 bases. Germline assignment: CDR1 DFQATT and CDR2 SNEGSKA (reference sequence). V gave up 6 bases and J gave up 6 bases; unmatched junction bases: 6. CDR3 length: 14 residues. The CDR3 region is CSAPTSGRFNEQFF. CDR3 nucleotide sequence: TGCAGTGCACCGACTAGCGGGAGATTCAATGAGCAGTTCTTC.

CDR3 in amino acids: CASSLASYGYTF. The CDR3 region has the DNA TGTGCCAGCAGCTTAGCGAGCTATGGCTACACCTTC. The V call is TRBV7-9, the J call TRBJ1-2; D gene uncertain. Trimming cost V 0 bases and J 4 bases, with 3 bases left between them. Per the germline V gene, CDR1 is SEHNR and CDR2 is FQNEAQ (reference sequence). This CDR3 region has 12 residues. Full variable domain (missing parts from reference TRBV7-9 and TRBJ1-2): DTGVSQNPRHKITKRGQNVTFRCDPISEHNRLYWYRQTLGQGPEFLTYFQNEAQLEKSRLLSDRFSAERPKGSFSTLEIQRTEQGDSAMYLCASSLASYGYTFGSGTRLTVV.

This chain joins TRBV5-1 and TRBJ2-5; 11 positions agree with TRBD1. The CDR3 consists of 14 residues. Germline CDR1 is SGHRS and CDR2 is YFSETQ. The trim removed 5 bases at V and 3 bases at J, leaving 3 bases unmatched. The CDR3 DNA sequence: TGCGCCAGCAGACAGGGACAGGGGGAAGAGACCCAGTACTTC. Encoded protein: CASRQGQGEETQYF.

This sequence joins TRBV27 and TRBJ2-7; 11 positions match TRBD2. V shed 6 bases and J 4 bases; nucleotides not matched to a gene: 5. The germline CDR1 and CDR2 sequences are MNHEY and SMNVEV (reference sequence). This CDR3 contains 14 residues. The CDR3 DNA follows: TGTGCCAGCAGGCCGACTAGCGGGACTTACGAGCAGTACTTC. This gives the protein CASRPTSGTYEQYF.

The chain joins TRBV18 to TRBJ2-2; 8 nucleotides agree with TRBD1. V was clipped by 6 bases and J by 5 bases; unmatched bases: 8. The CDR3 extends over 15 amino acids. Germline values: CDR1 KGHSH, CDR2 LQKENI. CDR3 sequence reads: CASSPDRGETGELFF. DNA for the CDR3: TGTGCCAGCTCGCCTGACAGGGGAGAAACCGGGGAGCTGTTTTTT.

The rearrangement uses TRBV30 and TRBJ2-7, with a possible D match to TRBD1 (6 bases). The CDR3 is 12 residues long. V was clipped by 2 bases and J by 3 bases, with 8 bases between them. The germline CDR1 and CDR2 sequences are GTSNPN and SVGIG (reference sequence). The CDR3 DNA follows: TGTGCCTGGAGTAAACAGGGCTACGAGCAGTACTTC. The encoded protein is CAWSKQGYEQYF.

The chain has TRBV3-1 and TRBJ2-4, with D uncertain. Germline assignment: CDR1 LGHDT and CDR2 YNNKEL (reference sequence). Trimming left V 4 bases short and J 9 bases short, with 13 bases between. The CDR3 consists of 13 residues. CDR3 DNA sequence: TGTGCCAGCAGCCCCGTTGGGGTGGGCATTCAGTACTTC. Translating gives CASSPVGVGIQYF.

The chain employs TRBV5-1 and TRBJ2-1; 10 positions agree with TRBD1. V trimming: 2 bases; J trimming: 3 bases; junction bases outside the gene matches: 2. The CDR3 length is 15 residues. Germline CDR1 and CDR2: SGHRS and YFSETQ. The CDR3 loop reads CASSFRTGGYNEQFF. Written as DNA, the CDR3 is TGCGCCAGCAGCTTCAGGACAGGGGGCTACAATGAGCAGTTCTTC. Together with reference TRBV5-1 and TRBJ2-1, the CDR3 gives the full variable domain: KAGVTQTPRYLIKTRGQQVTLSCSPISGHRSVSWYQQTPGQGLQFLFEYFSETQRNKGNFPGRFSGRQFSNSRSEMNVSTLELGDSALYLCASSFRTGGYNEQFFGPGTRLTVL.

This rearrangement joins TRBV15 to TRBJ1-4; D possibly corresponds to TRBD1 (5 bases). CDR1 is LNHNV, CDR2 YYDKDF, per germline (reference sequence). The ends were cut back, 0 bases at V and 7 bases at J, with 15 bases in the middle. This CDR3 is built from 16 residues. CDR3 DNA: TGTGCCACCAGCAGAGATGTCGGGAGGGGAGGTGAAAAACTGTTTTTT. As protein: CATSRDVGRGGEKLFF.